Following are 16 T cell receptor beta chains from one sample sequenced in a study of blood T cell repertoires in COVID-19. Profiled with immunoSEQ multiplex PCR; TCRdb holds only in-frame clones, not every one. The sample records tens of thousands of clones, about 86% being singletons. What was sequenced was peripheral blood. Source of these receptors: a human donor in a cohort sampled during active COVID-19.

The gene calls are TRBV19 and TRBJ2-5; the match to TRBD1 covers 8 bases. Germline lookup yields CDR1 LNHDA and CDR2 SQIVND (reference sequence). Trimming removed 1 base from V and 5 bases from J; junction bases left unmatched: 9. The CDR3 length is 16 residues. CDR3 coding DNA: TGTGCCAGTAGTATAGGCCAGGACAGGGCCCTGGAGACCCAGTACTTC. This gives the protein CASSIGQDRALETQYF.

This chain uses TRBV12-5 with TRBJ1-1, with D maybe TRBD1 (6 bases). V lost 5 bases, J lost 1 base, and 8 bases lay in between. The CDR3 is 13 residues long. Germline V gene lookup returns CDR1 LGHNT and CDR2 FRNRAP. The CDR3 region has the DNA TGTGCTAGTGGTATACAGGGGAACACTGAAGCTTTCTTT. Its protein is CASGIQGNTEAFF.

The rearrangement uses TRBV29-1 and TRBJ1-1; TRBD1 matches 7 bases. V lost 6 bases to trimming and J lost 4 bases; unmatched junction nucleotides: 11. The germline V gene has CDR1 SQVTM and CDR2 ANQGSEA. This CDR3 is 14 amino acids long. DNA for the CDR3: TGCAGCGTCGAGGGGGCGGAAAGGGGCACTGAAGCTTTCTTT. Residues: CSVEGAERGTEAFF.

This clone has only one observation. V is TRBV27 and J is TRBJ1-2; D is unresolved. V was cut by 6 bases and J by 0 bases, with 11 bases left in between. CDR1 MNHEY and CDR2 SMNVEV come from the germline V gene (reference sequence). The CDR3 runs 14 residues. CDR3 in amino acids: CASRPDISNYGYTF. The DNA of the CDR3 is TGTGCCAGCAGACCCGACATCTCTAACTATGGCTACACCTTC.

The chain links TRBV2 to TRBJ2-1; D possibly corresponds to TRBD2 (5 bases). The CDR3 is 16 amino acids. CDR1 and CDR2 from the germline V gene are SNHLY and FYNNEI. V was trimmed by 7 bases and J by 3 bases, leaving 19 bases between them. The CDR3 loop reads CASIGLRGPHYNEQFF. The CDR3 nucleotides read TGTGCCAGCATCGGTCTACGGGGTCCCCACTACAATGAGCAGTTCTTC.

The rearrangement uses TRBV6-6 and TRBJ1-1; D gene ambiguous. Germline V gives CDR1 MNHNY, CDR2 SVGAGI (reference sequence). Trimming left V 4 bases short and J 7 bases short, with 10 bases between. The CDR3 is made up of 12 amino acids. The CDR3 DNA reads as TGTGCCAGCAGTTTGACATCTGATGAAGCTTTCTTT. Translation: CASSLTSDEAFF.

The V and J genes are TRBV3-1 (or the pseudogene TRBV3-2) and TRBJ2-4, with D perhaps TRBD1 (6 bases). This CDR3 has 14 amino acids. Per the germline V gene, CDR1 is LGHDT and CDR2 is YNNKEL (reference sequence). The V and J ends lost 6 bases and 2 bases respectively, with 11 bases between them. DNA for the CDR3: TGTGCCAGCAGTACAGGGACAACCAAAAACATTCAGTACTTC. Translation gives CASSTGTTKNIQYF.

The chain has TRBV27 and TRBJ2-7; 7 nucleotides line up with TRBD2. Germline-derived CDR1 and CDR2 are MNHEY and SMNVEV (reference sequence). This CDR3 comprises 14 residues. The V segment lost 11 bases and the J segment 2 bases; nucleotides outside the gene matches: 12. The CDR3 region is CAAGTGTTAYEQYF. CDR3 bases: TGTGCCGCAGGAACCGGGACTACGGCCTACGAGCAGTACTTC.

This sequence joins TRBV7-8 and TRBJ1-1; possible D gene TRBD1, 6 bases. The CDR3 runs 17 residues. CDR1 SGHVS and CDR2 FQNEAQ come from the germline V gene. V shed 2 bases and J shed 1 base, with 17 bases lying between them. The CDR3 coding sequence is TGTGCCAGCAGCTTATCTCTCTGGGGACATTCGAACACTGAAGCTTTCTTT. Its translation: CASSLSLWGHSNTEAFF.

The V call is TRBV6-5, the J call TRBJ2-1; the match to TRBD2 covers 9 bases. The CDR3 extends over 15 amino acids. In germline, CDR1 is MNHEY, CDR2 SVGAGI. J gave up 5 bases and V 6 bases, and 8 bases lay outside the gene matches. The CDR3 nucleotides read TGTGCCAGCAGGGCGGGCCTAGCGGGAAACAATGAGCAGTTCTTC. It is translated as CASRAGLAGNNEQFF.

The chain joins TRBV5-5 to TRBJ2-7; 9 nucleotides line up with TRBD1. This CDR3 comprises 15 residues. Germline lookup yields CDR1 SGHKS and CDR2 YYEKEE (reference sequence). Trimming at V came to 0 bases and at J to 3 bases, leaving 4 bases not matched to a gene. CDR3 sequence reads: CASSLETGGIYEQYF. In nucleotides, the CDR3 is TGTGCCAGCAGCTTGGAGACAGGGGGGATCTACGAGCAGTACTTC.

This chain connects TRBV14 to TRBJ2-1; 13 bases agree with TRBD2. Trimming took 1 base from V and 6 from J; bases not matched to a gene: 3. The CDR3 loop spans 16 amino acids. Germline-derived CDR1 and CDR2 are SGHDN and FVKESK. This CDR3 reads CASSQVTSGGANEQFF. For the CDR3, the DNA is TGTGCCAGCAGCCAAGTAACTAGCGGGGGGGCCAATGAGCAGTTCTTC.

The CDR3 nucleotides read TGTGCCAGTAGTTTCCCGGGGGAGACCGACGAGCAGTACTTC. Protein product: CASSFPGETDEQYF. The rearrangement joins TRBV19 to TRBJ2-7, with a tentative D call TRBD2 (6 bases). CDR3 length: 14 residues. With 5 bases removed from V and 5 bases from J, the gap between germline ends came to 16 bases. CDR1 and CDR2 from the germline V gene are LNHDA and SQIVND (reference sequence).

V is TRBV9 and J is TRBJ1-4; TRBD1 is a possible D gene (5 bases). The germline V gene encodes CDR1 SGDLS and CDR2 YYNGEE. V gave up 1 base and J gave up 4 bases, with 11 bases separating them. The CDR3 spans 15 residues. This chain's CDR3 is CASSVRGRDNEKLFF. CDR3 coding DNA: TGTGCCAGCAGCGTAAGGGGCAGGGATAATGAAAAACTGTTTTTT. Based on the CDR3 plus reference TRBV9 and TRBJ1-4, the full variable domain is DSGVTQTPKHLITATGQRVTLRCSPRSGDLSVYWYQQSLDQGLQFLIQYYNGEERAKGNILERFSAQQFPDLHSELNLSSLELGDSALYFCASSVRGRDNEKLFFGSGTQLSVL.

The CDR3 sequence: CASSEELAGGPDTQYF. For the CDR3, the DNA is TGTGCCAGCAGTGAGGAGCTAGCGGGAGGGCCAGATACGCAGTATTTT. The chain combines TRBV25-1 with TRBJ2-3; 12 bases are shared with TRBD2. CDR1 and CDR2 from the germline V gene are MGHDK and SYGVNS. Unmatched junction bases numbered 5, after V lost 3 bases and J lost 4 bases. This CDR3 contains 16 residues.

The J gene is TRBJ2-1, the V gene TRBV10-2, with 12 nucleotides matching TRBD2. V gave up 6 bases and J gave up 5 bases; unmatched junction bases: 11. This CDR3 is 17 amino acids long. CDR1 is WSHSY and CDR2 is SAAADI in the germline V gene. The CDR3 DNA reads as TGCGCCAGCAGAGCCCACAATCTAGCGGGAGGGAACAATGAGCAGTTCTTC. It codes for CASRAHNLAGGNNEQFF.